This T cell receptor (beta chain) came from a study of shared clonotypes between healthy human individuals. Findings of the study overall: Depth of sequencing was expected to influence donor clonotype sharing.

Trimming took 6 bases from V and 9 from J, leaving 21 bases between them. The CDR3 length is 15 residues. Germline CDR1 reads MGHDK; CDR2 reads SYGVNS. Only one count was recorded for this clone. Its antigen is not identified. The study enrolled healthy HIV-negative adults without recent acute infections or vaccinations as donors. The genomic DNA of each subset was split evenly across several immunoSEQ plates. Per sorted-subset replicate PCR, input was around 200 ng DNA, representing around 29,000 T cell genomes. The method was immunoSEQ multiplex PCR; TCRdb's version includes in-frame clones alone and lacks a portion of them. This sample carries approximately 2.5 million clones, around 94% of them seen once, and the ten largest clones take 0.11% to 0.15%.

The clonotype comes from a young man in good health. The sequenced sample was naive CD4+ T cells sorted from blood. The subset here: CD45RA+ positively selected. This chain joins TRBV25-1 and TRBJ2-1; no reliable D call. As DNA, the CDR3 is TGTGCCAGCAGCGAAACATCGCTGACGCCCGGTGAGCAGTTCTTC. Translation: CASSETSLTPGEQFF.